These T cell receptor beta chains were read from a single sample in a study of CD8 T cells in ankylosing spondylitis. TCRdb redid the calling of the 5' RACE reads with MiXCR, one entry per CDR3 protein. The data contain under 850,000 distinct CDR3 sequences, roughly 19% of them seen just once; the ten biggest clones take up around 19%. Material: blood, either unsorted or a sorted T cell fraction (not recorded which). These receptors originate from a male donor with ankylosing spondylitis. Both conserved end residues are part of each CDR3. Each record gives: J gene, V gene, D gene, clone size, CDR3 length, CDR3 DNA, CDR3 protein. D genes are given only for firm matches. Clone size is stated in some rows and not others, as once, few, many or a class when expanded.

>TRBJ1-1|TRBV2|TRBD1|-|14
TGTGCCAGCGGTCGACAGGGGCAGGGGACTGAAGCTTTCTTT
CASGRQGQGTEAFF
>TRBJ2-2|TRBV7-2|TRBD2|few|17
TGTGCCAGCAGCTTTCCAACCGGGACTAGCGTCTACGGGGAGCTGTTTTTT
CASSFPTGTSVYGELFF
>TRBJ1-3|TRBV4-1|-|few|16
TGCGCCAGCAGCCAAGATCCGGATCTCTCTGGAAACACCATATATTTT
CASSQDPDLSGNTIYF
>TRBJ2-7|TRBV20-1|-|-|13
TGCAGTGCTAGAGATCCACAGGGTTACGAGCAGTACTTC
CSARDPQGYEQYF
>TRBJ1-6|TRBV10-3|-|few|14
TGTGCCATCAGGGCTGACACTCGGGGATCACCCCTCCACTTT
CAIRADTRGSPLHF
>TRBJ2-2|TRBV11-2|TRBD2|-|17
TGTGCCAGCAGCTTAGACTGGGCGACTAGCGGAGTCGGGGAGCTGTTTTTT
CASSLDWATSGVGELFF
>TRBJ2-7|TRBV6-2/TRBV6-3|TRBD2|-|15
TGTGCCAGCAGAACCCCTAGCGGGGTCACCTACGAGCAGTACTTC
CASRTPSGVTYEQYF
>TRBJ2-7|TRBV11-2|-|-|15
TGTGCCAGCAGCTCGCCCTGGGCAGGGGTCGTTGAGCAGTACTTC
CASSSPWAGVVEQYF
>TRBJ1-2|TRBV5-1|-|few|12
TGCGCCAGCAGCGCTTCGGCGGATGGCTACACCTTC
CASSASADGYTF
>TRBJ2-1|TRBV7-9|-|few|17
TGTGCCAGCAGCTCCGATACATCGACAGAGCCTTGGAATGAGCAGTTCTTC
CASSSDTSTEPWNEQFF
>TRBJ1-1|TRBV20-1|TRBD1|few|13
TGCAGTGCTGGGGGACAGGTACTCGCTGAAGCTTTCTTT
CSAGGQVLAEAFF
>TRBJ2-5|TRBV11-3|-|-|14
TGTGCCAGCAGCTCTCGCGGGAAAATAGAGACCCAGTACTTC
CASSSRGKIETQYF
>TRBJ2-2|TRBV10-3|-|-|14
TGTGCCATCAGCGGGGACGGGAACACCGGGGAGCTGTTTTTT
CAISGDGNTGELFF
>TRBJ2-1|TRBV5-1|-|-|17
TGCGCCAGCAGCGACAGGGTTTTGGCGGGGGTTTACAATGAGCAGTTCTTC
CASSDRVLAGVYNEQFF
>TRBJ2-7|TRBV18|TRBD2|-|14
TGTGCCAGCTCGTTCACTAGCGGGATTTACGAGCAGTACTTC
CASSFTSGIYEQYF
>TRBJ2-7|TRBV4-1|-|-|16
TGCGCCAGCAGCCAAGGGGGGGGGCTAGGAGTCTTCGAGCAGTACTTC
CASSQGGGLGVFEQYF
>TRBJ1-1|TRBV12-3/TRBV12-4|-|few|14
TGTGCCAGCAGTCCCCGTGGGGGCAGGACTGAAGCTTTCTTT
CASSPRGGRTEAFF
>TRBJ2-5|TRBV20-1|-|many|10
TGCAGTGCTAGAGCGGTGACCCAGTACTTC
CSARAVTQYF